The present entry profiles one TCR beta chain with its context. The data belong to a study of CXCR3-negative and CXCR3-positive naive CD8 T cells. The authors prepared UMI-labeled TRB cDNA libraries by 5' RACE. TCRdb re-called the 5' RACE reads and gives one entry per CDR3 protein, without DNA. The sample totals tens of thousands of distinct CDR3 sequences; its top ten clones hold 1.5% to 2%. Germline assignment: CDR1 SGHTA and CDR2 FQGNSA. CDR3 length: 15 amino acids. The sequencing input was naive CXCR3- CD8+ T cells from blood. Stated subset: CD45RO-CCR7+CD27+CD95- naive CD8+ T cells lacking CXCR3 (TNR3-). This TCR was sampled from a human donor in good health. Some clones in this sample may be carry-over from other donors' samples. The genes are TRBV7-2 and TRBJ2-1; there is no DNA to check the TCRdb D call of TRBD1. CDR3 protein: CASSAVGGRRNEQFF.